This record looks at one TCR beta chain sequence and its context. This sample is part of a study of blood T cell repertoires in COVID-19. Study details: Collection of acute and convalescent COVID-19 samples took place in the United States, Italy and Spain. PBMCs, B-cell-depleted T cells, or T cells provided the cDNA or gDNA that made up the material.

In the authors' workflow: The authors estimated nucleated cell counts from reference gene primer amplification. The table came from immunoSEQ multiplex PCR; TCRdb's copy has only in-frame clones and leaves some out. V and J calls and clone size are copied from that table; D and trimming were computed from the DNA. The table records some 70,000 clones, 88% of them present only once. CDR1 and CDR2 from the germline V gene are LGHDT and YNNKEL (reference sequence). After removal of 0 bases from V and 6 bases from J, the junction contained 13 bases not matched to a gene. The CDR3 has 18 residues. J is TRBJ2-1 and V is TRBV3-1 (or the pseudogene TRBV3-2); 8 bases are shared with TRBD2. The sequenced sample was peripheral blood. The TCR comes from a woman aged 55-70 years with COVID-19, enrolled during active disease. CDR3 loop: CASSQDRGPSGSPNEQFF. The CDR3 DNA is TGTGCCAGCAGCCAAGATAGAGGGCCAAGCGGGAGCCCCAATGAGCAGTTCTTC.